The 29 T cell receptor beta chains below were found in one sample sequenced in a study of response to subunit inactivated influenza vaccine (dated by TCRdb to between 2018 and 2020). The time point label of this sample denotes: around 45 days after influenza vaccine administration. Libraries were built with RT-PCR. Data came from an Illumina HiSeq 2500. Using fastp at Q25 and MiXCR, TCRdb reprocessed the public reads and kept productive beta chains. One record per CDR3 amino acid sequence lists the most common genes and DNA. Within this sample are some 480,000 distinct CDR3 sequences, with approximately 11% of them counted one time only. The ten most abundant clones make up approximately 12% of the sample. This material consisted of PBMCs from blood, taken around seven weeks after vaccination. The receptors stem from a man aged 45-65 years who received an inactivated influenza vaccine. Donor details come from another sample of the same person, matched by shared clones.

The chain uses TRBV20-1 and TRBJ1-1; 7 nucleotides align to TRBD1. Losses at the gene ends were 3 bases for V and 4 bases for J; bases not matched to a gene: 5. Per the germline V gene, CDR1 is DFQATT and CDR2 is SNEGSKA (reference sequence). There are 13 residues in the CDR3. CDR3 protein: CSASTGVATEAFF. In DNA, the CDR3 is TGCAGTGCTAGCACAGGGGTGGCCACTGAAGCTTTCTTT.

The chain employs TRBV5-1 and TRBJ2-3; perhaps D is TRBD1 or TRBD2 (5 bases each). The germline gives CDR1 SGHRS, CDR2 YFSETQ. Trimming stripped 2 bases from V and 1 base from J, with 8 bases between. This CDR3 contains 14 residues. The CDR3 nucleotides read TGCGCCAGCAGCTTCCGGGACGGCACAGATACGCAGTATTTT. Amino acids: CASSFRDGTDTQYF.

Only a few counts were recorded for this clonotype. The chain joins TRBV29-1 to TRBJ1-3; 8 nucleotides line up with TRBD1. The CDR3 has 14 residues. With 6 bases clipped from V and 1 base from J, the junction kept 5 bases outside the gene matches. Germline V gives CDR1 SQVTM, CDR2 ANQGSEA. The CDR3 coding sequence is TGCAGCGTAACAGGGGGAACGTCTGGAAACACCATATATTTT. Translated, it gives CSVTGGTSGNTIYF.

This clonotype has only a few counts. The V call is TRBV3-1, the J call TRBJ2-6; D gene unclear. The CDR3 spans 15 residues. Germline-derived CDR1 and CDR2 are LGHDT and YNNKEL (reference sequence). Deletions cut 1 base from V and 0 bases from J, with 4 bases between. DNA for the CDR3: TGTGCCAGCAGCCAAGTTGTCTCTGGGGCCAACGTCCTGACTTTC. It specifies CASSQVVSGANVLTF.

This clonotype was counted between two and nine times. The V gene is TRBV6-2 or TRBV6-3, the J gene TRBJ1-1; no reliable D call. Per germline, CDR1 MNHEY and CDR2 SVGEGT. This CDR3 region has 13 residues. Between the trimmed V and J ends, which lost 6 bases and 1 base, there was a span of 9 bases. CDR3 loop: CASRRSRNTEAFF. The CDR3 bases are TGTGCCAGCAGAAGATCACGGAACACTGAAGCTTTCTTT.

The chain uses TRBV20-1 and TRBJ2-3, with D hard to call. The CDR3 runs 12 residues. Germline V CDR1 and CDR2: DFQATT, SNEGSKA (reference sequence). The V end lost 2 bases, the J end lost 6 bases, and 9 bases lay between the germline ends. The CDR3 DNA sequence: TGCAGTGCTAGATACGACGACGATACGCAGTATTTT. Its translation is CSARYDDDTQYF.

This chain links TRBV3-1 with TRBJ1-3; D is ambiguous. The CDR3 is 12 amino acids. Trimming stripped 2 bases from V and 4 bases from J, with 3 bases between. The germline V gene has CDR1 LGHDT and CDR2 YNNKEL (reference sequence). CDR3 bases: TGTGCCAGCAGCCAAAAGGGAAACACCATATATTTT. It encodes CASSQKGNTIYF. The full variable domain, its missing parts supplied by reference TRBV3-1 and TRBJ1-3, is DTAVSQTPKYLVTQMGNDKSIKCEQNLGHDTMYWYKQDSKKFLKIMFSYNNKELIINETVPNRFSPKSPDKAHLNLHINSLELGDSAVYFCASSQKGNTIYFGEGSWLTVV.

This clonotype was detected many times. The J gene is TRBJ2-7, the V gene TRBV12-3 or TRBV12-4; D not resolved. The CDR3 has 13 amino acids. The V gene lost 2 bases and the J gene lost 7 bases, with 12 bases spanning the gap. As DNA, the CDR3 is TGTGCCAGCAGTTTAAACCCCCCGGATGAGCAGTACTTC. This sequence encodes CASSLNPPDEQYF.

CDR3 sequence: CASSHAAGGAYNEQFF. For the CDR3, the DNA is TGCGCCAGCAGCCACGCAGCGGGGGGGGCTTACAATGAGCAGTTCTTC. The genes are TRBV5-1 and TRBJ2-1; TRBD2 matches at 10 bases. The CDR3 loop spans 16 amino acids. Germline-derived CDR1 and CDR2 are SGHRS and YFSETQ. Trimming cost V 4 bases and J 4 bases; bases outside gene matches: 8.

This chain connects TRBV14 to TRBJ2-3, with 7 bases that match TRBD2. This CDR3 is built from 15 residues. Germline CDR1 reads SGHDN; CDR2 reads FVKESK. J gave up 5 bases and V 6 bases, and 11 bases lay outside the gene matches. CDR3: CASSTTRGRGDTQYF. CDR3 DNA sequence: TGTGCCAGCAGTACCACGCGGGGGAGGGGAGATACGCAGTATTTT.

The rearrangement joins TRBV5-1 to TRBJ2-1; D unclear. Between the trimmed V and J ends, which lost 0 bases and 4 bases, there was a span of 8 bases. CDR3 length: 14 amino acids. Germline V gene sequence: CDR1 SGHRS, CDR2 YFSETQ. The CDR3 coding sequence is TGCGCCAGCAGCTTGGTTCAAGATTACAATGAGCAGTTCTTC. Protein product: CASSLVQDYNEQFF.

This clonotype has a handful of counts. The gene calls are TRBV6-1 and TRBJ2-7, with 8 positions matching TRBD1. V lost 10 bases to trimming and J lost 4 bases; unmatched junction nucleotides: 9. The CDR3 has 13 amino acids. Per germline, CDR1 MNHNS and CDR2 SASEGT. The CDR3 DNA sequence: TGTGCCACAGTCGGGCAGGGGGCTTACGAGCAGTACTTC. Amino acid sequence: CATVGQGAYEQYF.

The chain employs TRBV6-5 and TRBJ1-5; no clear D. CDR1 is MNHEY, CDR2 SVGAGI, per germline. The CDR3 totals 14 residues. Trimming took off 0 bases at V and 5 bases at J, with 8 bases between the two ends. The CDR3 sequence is CASSYSLFDQPQHF. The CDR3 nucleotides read TGTGCCAGCAGTTACTCGTTGTTTGATCAGCCCCAGCATTTT.

The CDR3 protein is CASSLFSGMAQYF. In DNA form, the CDR3 reads TGTGCCAGCAGCTTGTTCAGCGGGATGGCCCAGTACTTC. This sequence joins TRBV5-6 and TRBJ2-5, with 7 positions matching TRBD2. The trim removed 1 base at V and 9 bases at J, leaving 6 bases unmatched. Per the germline V gene, CDR1 is SGHDT and CDR2 is YYEEEE. The CDR3 covers 13 residues.

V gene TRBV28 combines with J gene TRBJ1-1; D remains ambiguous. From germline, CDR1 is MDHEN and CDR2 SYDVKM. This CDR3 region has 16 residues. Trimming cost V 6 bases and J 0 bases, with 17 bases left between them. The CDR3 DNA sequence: TGTGCCAGCAGCTTAGGACTCGACGGGCTGAACACTGAAGCTTTCTTT. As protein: CASSLGLDGLNTEAFF.

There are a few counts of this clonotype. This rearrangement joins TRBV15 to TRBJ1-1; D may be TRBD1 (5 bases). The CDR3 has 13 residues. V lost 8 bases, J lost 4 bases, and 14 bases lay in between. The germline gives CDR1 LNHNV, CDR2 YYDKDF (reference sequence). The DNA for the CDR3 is TGTGCCACCGGGGGAGACACTCTCACTGAAGCTTTCTTT. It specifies CATGGDTLTEAFF.

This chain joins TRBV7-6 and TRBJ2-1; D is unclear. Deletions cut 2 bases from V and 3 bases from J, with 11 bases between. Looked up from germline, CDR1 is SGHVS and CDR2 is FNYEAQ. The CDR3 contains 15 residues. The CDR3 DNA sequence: TGTGCCAGCAGCTTACGGTCTCCGGGCTACAATGAGCAGTTCTTC. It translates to CASSLRSPGYNEQFF.

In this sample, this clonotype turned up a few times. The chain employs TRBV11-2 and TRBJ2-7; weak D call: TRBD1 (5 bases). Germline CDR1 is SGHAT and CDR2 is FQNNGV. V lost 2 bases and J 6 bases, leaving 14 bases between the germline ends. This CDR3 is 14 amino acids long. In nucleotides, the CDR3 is TGTGCCAGCAGCTTACTCGCCGGACAAGGCGAGCAGTACTTC. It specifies CASSLLAGQGEQYF.

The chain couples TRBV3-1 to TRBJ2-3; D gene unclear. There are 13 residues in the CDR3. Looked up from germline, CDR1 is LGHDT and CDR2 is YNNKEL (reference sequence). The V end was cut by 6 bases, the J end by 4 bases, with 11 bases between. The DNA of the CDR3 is TGTGCCAGCAGTCAAAACAAAGCAGATACGCAGTATTTT. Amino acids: CASSQNKADTQYF.

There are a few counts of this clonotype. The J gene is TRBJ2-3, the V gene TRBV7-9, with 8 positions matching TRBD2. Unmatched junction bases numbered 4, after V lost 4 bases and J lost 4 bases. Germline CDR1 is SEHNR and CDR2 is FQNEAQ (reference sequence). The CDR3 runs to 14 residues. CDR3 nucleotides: TGTGCCAGCAGCTGGGGGACTAGTCCAGATACGCAGTATTTT. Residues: CASSWGTSPDTQYF.

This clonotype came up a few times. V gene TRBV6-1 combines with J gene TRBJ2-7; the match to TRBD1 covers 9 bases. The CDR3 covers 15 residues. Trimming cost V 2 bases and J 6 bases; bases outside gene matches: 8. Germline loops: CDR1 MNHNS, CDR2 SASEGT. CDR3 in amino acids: CASSEYWDRDIEQYF. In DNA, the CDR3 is TGTGCCAGCAGTGAATATTGGGACAGGGATATCGAGCAGTACTTC.

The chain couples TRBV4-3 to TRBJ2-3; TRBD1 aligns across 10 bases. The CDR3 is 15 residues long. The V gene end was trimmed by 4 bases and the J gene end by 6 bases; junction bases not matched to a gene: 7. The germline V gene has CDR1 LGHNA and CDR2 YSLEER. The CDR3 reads CASSLGTGAGDTQYF. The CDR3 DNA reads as TGCGCCAGCAGCCTGGGGACAGGGGCAGGGGATACGCAGTATTTT.

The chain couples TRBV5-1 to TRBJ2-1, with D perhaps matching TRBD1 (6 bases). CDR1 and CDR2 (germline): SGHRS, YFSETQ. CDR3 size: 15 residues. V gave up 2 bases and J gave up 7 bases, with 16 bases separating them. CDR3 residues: CASSFTGQKINEQFF. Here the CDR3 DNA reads TGCGCCAGCAGCTTCACTGGACAGAAAATAAATGAGCAGTTCTTC.

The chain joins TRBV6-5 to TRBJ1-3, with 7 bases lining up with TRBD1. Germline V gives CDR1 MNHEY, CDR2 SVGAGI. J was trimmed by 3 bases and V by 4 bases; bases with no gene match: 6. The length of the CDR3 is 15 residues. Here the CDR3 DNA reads TGTGCCAGCAGTTCGACAGGGTTTGGTGGAAACACCATATATTTT. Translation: CASSSTGFGGNTIYF.

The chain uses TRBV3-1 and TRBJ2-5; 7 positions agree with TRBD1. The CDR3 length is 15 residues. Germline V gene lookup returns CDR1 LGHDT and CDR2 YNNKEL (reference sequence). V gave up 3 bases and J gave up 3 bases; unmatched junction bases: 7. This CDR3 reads CASSQGTTGKETQYF. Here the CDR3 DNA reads TGTGCCAGCAGCCAGGGGACGACAGGGAAAGAGACCCAGTACTTC.

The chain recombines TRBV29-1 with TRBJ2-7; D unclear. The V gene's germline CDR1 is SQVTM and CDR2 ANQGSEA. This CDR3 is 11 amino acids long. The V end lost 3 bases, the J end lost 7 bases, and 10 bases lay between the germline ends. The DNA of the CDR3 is TGCAGCGTTGACACGTTAGGAGAGCAGTACTTC. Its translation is CSVDTLGEQYF.

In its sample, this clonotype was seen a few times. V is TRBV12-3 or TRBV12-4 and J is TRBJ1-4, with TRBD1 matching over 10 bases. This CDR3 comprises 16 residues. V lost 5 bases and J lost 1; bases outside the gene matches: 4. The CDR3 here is CASSKGQGITNEKLFF. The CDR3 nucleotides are TGTGCCAGCAGTAAGGGACAGGGGATAACTAATGAAAAACTGTTTTTT.

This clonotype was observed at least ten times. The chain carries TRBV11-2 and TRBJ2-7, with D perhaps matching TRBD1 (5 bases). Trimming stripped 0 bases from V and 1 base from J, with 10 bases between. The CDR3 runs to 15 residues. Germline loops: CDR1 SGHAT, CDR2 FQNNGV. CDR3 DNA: TGTGCCAGCAGCTTAGAAGGGGCAGCTTCCTACGAGCAGTACTTC. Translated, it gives CASSLEGAASYEQYF. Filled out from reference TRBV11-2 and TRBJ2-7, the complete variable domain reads EAGVAQSPRYKIIEKRQSVAFWCNPISGHATLYWYQQILGQGPKLLIQFQNNGVVDDSQLPKDRFSAERLKGVDSTLKIQPAKLEDSAVYLCASSLEGAASYEQYFGPGTRLTVT.

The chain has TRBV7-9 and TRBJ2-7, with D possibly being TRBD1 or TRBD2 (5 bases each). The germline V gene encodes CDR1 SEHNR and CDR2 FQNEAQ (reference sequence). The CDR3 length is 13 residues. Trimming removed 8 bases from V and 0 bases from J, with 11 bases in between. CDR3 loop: CASGEGSSYEQYF. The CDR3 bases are TGTGCCAGCGGCGAGGGGTCCTCCTACGAGCAGTACTTC.